The 20 T cell receptor beta chains presented below share a single source sample, sequenced in a study of human thymus T cells (TCRdb year 2020). The library was obtained by the immunoSEQ multiplex PCR assay. Held by TCRdb, this immuneACCESS table contains in-frame sequences only and omits some clones. Under half of the omission traces to an unresolved V gene where checked; the cause of the rest is unknown. The sample data list about 120,000 clones, and around 94% of these were observed just once. The ten largest clones capture roughly 0.024% of the sample. Thymus tissue was obtained as surgical resects removed during corrective cardiac surgery. The specimen sequenced was thymus tissue. These receptors came from a boy less than two years old with a congenital heart defect but otherwise immunologically healthy.

The gene calls are TRBV7-9 and TRBJ1-4; TRBD1 agrees at 9 bases. The V and J ends lost 4 bases and 2 bases, in that order; junction bases with no gene match: 14. This CDR3 comprises 19 residues. Germline V CDR1 and CDR2: SEHNR, FQNEAQ (reference sequence). The CDR3 DNA reads as TGTGCCAGCAGCTATGATTTGGACAGGGGATCGGGGACTAATGAAAAACTGTTTTTT. This translates into CASSYDLDRGSGTNEKLFF.

The chain is built from TRBV14 and TRBJ1-3, with TRBD1 as a possible D gene (5 bases). This CDR3 spans 16 amino acids. V lost 1 base and J 0 bases, leaving 10 bases between the germline ends. Germline V gives CDR1 SGHDN, CDR2 FVKESK. The CDR3: CASSQGGIPSGNTIYF. In nucleotides, the CDR3 is TGTGCCAGCAGCCAAGGGGGCATCCCCTCTGGAAACACCATATATTTT.

This clone came up once. The chain is built from TRBV6-1 and TRBJ1-2; D not resolved. V dropped 2 bases and J dropped 4 bases, with 14 bases sitting between them. Germline CDR1 MNHNS, CDR2 SASEGT. This CDR3 has 15 residues. DNA for the CDR3: TGTGCCAGCAGTGAACGCGGGCCGACTATCTATGGCTACACCTTC. Amino acids: CASSERGPTIYGYTF.

J is TRBJ1-5 and V is TRBV19; no firm D call. CDR1 is LNHDA, CDR2 SQIVND, per germline (reference sequence). The CDR3 sequence is 17 residues long. Trimming stripped 6 bases from V and 0 bases from J, with 18 bases between. This chain's CDR3 is CASSPKEGLYSNQPQHF. The CDR3 nucleotides are TGTGCCAGTAGCCCCAAGGAGGGTCTTTATAGCAATCAGCCCCAGCATTTT.

This chain uses TRBV19 with TRBJ2-7, with D hard to call. Trimming stripped 5 bases from V and 5 bases from J, with 19 bases between. The CDR3 is 15 amino acids. Germline V lookup: CDR1 LNHDA, CDR2 SQIVND (reference sequence). The CDR3 region is CASSQSLLGFDEQYF. Here the CDR3 DNA reads TGTGCCAGTAGTCAATCTTTACTCGGCTTTGACGAGCAGTACTTC. Combining the CDR3 with reference TRBV19 and TRBJ2-7 gives the whole variable domain DGGITQSPKYLFRKEGQNVTLSCEQNLNHDAMYWYRQDPGQGLRLIYYSQIVNDFQKGDIAEGYSVSREKKESFPLTVTSAQKNPTAFYLCASSQSLLGFDEQYFGPGTRLTVT.

The V call is TRBV11-2, the J call TRBJ2-1; D is possibly TRBD2 (5 bases). The CDR3 totals 15 residues. In germline, CDR1 is SGHAT, CDR2 FQNNGV. V was shortened by 3 bases and J by 8 bases, with 17 bases between the two germline ends. The DNA of the CDR3 is TGTGCCAGCAGCTTTCCCCGTGACTCCGGGGATGAGCAGTTCTTC. Its protein product is CASSFPRDSGDEQFF.

The chain couples TRBV9 to TRBJ2-5, with a tentative D call TRBD1 (5 bases). V lost 0 bases, J lost 3 bases, and 12 bases lay in between. The CDR3 spans 15 residues. CDR1 and CDR2 from the germline V gene are SGDLS and YYNGEE. In DNA form, the CDR3 reads TGTGCCAGCAGCGTAGACAGGCTACTCGAAGAGACCCAGTACTTC. This gives the protein CASSVDRLLEETQYF.

The chain combines TRBV27 with TRBJ2-1, with D perhaps matching TRBD2 (6 bases). Germline V gene sequence: CDR1 MNHEY, CDR2 SMNVEV (reference sequence). Trimming cost V 5 bases and J 3 bases, with 20 bases left between them. The CDR3 contains 17 residues. The CDR3 sequence is CASSPPSVGGFYNEQFF. The CDR3 DNA reads TGTGCCAGCAGTCCCCCTTCCGTGGGGGGATTCTACAATGAGCAGTTCTTC.

The V gene is TRBV5-6, the J gene TRBJ1-1; 9 positions match TRBD1. V was clipped by 4 bases and J by 0 bases; unmatched bases: 10. The CDR3 totals 17 residues. Germline CDR1 SGHDT, CDR2 YYEEEE. The CDR3 protein is CASSRGTGKFMNTEAFF. For the CDR3, the DNA is TGTGCCAGCAGCCGGGGGACAGGGAAGTTTATGAACACTGAAGCTTTCTTT.

The rearrangement joins TRBV14 to TRBJ2-7, with D tentatively TRBD1 or TRBD2 (5 bases each). The V end lost 4 bases, the J end lost 3 bases, and 16 bases lay between the germline ends. The CDR3 length is 15 residues. Germline V gene lookup returns CDR1 SGHDN and CDR2 FVKESK. The chain's CDR3 is CASSLTGTEIYEQYF. As DNA, the CDR3 is TGTGCCAGCAGCCTTACCGGGACGGAAATCTACGAGCAGTACTTC.

V and J are TRBV7-2 and TRBJ2-3; no clear D. CDR3 length equals 14 residues. CDR1 SGHTA and CDR2 FQGNSA come from the germline V gene. Trimming removed 0 bases at V and 2 bases at J, with 6 bases between. CDR3 DNA: TGTGCCAGCAGCTTAGCGACGTTCACAGATACGCAGTATTTT. This translates into CASSLATFTDTQYF.

V gene TRBV5-6 combines with J gene TRBJ2-1; D ambiguous. The germline CDR1 and CDR2 sequences are SGHDT and YYEEEE. V lost 3 bases, J lost 5 bases, and 3 bases lay in between. The length of the CDR3 is 11 residues. Here the CDR3 reads CASSSDNEQFF. DNA for the CDR3: TGTGCCAGCAGCTCGGACAATGAGCAGTTCTTC.

This rearrangement joins TRBV4-1 to TRBJ2-3; D is unresolved. Germline V lookup: CDR1 MGHRA, CDR2 YSYEKL. V shed 0 bases and J shed 4 bases, with 8 bases lying between them. CDR3 size: 14 residues. As DNA, the CDR3 is TGCGCCAGCAGCCAAGAGGCTCACTCAGATACGCAGTATTTT. Translated, it gives CASSQEAHSDTQYF.

This chain links TRBV14 with TRBJ2-7; 12 bases fit TRBD2. Per the germline V gene, CDR1 is SGHDN and CDR2 is FVKESK. This CDR3 has 16 residues. The junction had 7 bases not matched to a gene; V was cut back by 1 base and J by 6 bases. The CDR3 coding sequence is TGTGCCAGCAGCCAAGTGGGCCTAGCGGGGGGGCGCGAGCAGTACTTC. Translation: CASSQVGLAGGREQYF.

CDR3 residues: CASSSRDGLSYEQYF. DNA of the CDR3: TGTGCCAGCAGCTCCCGGGACGGACTCTCCTACGAGCAGTACTTC. The V call is TRBV7-2, the J call TRBJ2-7, with D possibly called TRBD1 or TRBD2 (5 bases each). V gave up 4 bases and J gave up 0 bases, with 13 bases separating them. This CDR3 contains 15 residues. Germline CDR1 reads SGHTA; CDR2 reads FQGNSA.

The rearrangement links TRBV10-3 to TRBJ2-7; D is possibly TRBD2 (6 bases). V was trimmed by 6 bases and J by 6 bases, leaving 24 bases between them. CDR3 length: 16 residues. The germline V gene encodes CDR1 ENHRY and CDR2 SYGVKD. CDR3 bases: TGTGCCATCAGCAAGGGCCCGGGGGAGAGGAGCGGCGAGCAGTACTTC. This translates into CAISKGPGERSGEQYF.

This clone was observed a single time. This rearrangement joins TRBV6-5 to TRBJ1-2, with TRBD1 matching 11 bases. In germline, CDR1 is MNHEY, CDR2 SVGAGI. The CDR3 extends over 15 amino acids. The trim removed 5 bases at V and 4 bases at J, leaving 6 bases unmatched. CDR3: CASSLGQGGTYGYTF. CDR3 sequence (DNA): TGTGCCAGCAGTCTGGGACAGGGGGGTACCTATGGCTACACCTTC.

In DNA, the CDR3 is TGTGCCAGCAGCTTAGACCCAGGCCAATCACCCCTCCACTTT. It yields the protein CASSLDPGQSPLHF. The chain has TRBV7-2 and TRBJ1-6; D is unclear. The CDR3 extends over 14 amino acids. Germline values: CDR1 SGHTA, CDR2 FQGNSA. The V gene lost 1 base and the J gene lost 10 bases, with 11 bases spanning the gap.

This chain joins TRBV6-5 and TRBJ2-5, with 7 bases that match TRBD1. The V and J ends lost 6 bases and 2 bases, in that order; junction bases with no gene match: 9. This CDR3 region has 15 residues. Germline V CDR1 and CDR2: MNHEY, SVGAGI. CDR3 in amino acids: CASSPSRDSQETQYF. The CDR3 DNA reads as TGTGCCAGCAGCCCGAGCCGGGACAGTCAAGAGACCCAGTACTTC.

The CDR3 DNA follows: TGTGCCAGCTCACCAGGCCAGGGGGCCGATGAGCAGTTCTTC. Translated, it gives CASSPGQGADEQFF. The V call is TRBV18, the J call TRBJ2-1, with TRBD1 matching 8 bases. V dropped 2 bases and J dropped 8; count of bases not matched to a gene: 5. This CDR3 spans 14 amino acids. The germline CDR1 and CDR2 sequences are KGHSH and LQKENI.